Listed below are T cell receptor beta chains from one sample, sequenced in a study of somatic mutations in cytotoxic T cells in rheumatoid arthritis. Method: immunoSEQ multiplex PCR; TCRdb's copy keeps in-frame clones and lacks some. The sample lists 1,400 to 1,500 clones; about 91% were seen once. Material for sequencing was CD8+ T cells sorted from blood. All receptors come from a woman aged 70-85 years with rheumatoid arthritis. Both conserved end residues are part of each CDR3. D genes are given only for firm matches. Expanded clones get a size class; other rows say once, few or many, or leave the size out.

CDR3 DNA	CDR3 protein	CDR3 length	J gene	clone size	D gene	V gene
TGCGCCAGCAGTTTAACAGTGGTGCAAGAGACCCAGTACTTC	CASSLTVVQETQYF	14	TRBJ2-5	NA	NA	TRBV10-2
TGCGCCAGCAGCCCCCGGACTGAGGGAGGCTATGGCTACACCTTC	CASSPRTEGGYGYTF	15	TRBJ1-2	NA	NA	TRBV4-1
TGTGCCAGCAGCGCGTCCGGGGATGAAGCTTTCTTT	CASSASGDEAFF	12	TRBJ1-1	NA	NA	TRBV9
TGTGCCAGCAGCCTTCCTGCGACTAGCGGGGTTTACAATGAGCAGTTCTTC	CASSLPATSGVYNEQFF	17	TRBJ2-1	NA	TRBD2	TRBV7-3
TGTGCCAGTAGTACCCCTTCCGGGACAGGAGAAGAGACCCAGTACTTC	CASSTPSGTGEETQYF	16	TRBJ2-5	NA	TRBD1	TRBV19
TGTGCCAGCAGTCTTAAGGGGGCGGGCAAAAACATTCAGTACTTC	CASSLKGAGKNIQYF	15	TRBJ2-4	NA	TRBD1	TRBV2
TGTGCCAGCAGCCCATCCCTAGGCTCTAGCTCCTACGAGCAGTACTTC	CASSPSLGSSSYEQYF	16	TRBJ2-7	once	NA	TRBV27
TGCGCCAGCAGCCAAGTAAAAGCGGGAGGTTACGAGCAGTACTTC	CASSQVKAGGYEQYF	15	TRBJ2-7	once	TRBD2	TRBV4-1
TGTGCCAGCAGCTTAAGAGGGACGGGAGTGTCAGATACGCAGTATTTT	CASSLRGTGVSDTQYF	16	TRBJ2-3	NA	NA	TRBV13
TGTGCCAGCAGTTACGACAGGGACACTGAAGCTTTCTTT	CASSYDRDTEAFF	13	TRBJ1-1	NA	TRBD1	TRBV6-6
TGTGCCAGCAGCTCTAGACAGGGGGTCTATGGCTACACCTTC	CASSSRQGVYGYTF	14	TRBJ1-2	NA	TRBD1	TRBV5-6
TGCGCCAGCAGCTTTTCTTCTGAAGCTTTCTTT	CASSFSSEAFF	11	TRBJ1-1	NA	NA	TRBV5-1
TGCGCCAGCAGCCAAGATTCCGCGGGAGGACACACAGATACGCAGTATTTT	CASSQDSAGGHTDTQYF	17	TRBJ2-3	NA	TRBD2	TRBV4-3
TGTGCCAGCAGCTTCCCGACAGGGGGAGCGAACAATGAGCAGTTCTTC	CASSFPTGGANNEQFF	16	TRBJ2-1	NA	TRBD1	TRBV7-9
TGCGCCAGCAGCCAAGCTCAGGGGGGCGAGCAGTACTTC	CASSQAQGGEQYF	13	TRBJ2-7	NA	NA	TRBV4-3
TGTGCCAGCAGCGTAGAGGCGACAGGTCCCACCTACGAGCAGTACTTC	CASSVEATGPTYEQYF	16	TRBJ2-7	once	NA	TRBV9
TGCGCCAGCAGCTTGGTGGTAGCGGGTCTCACAGATACGCAGTATTTT	CASSLVVAGLTDTQYF	16	TRBJ2-3	NA	TRBD2	TRBV5-1
TGTGCCAGCAGCCCTCGGTCTAGCGGGGCAGCCGGGGAGCTGTTTTTT	CASSPRSSGAAGELFF	16	TRBJ2-2	once	TRBD2	TRBV9
TGCGGGGTGGGGGCCGAAAACAATCAGCCCCAGCATTTT	CGVGAENNQPQHF	13	TRBJ1-5	hyperexpanded	NA	TRBV6-1
TGTGCCAGCAGTTTTTTAGGGGTCGACACCGGGGAGCTGTTTTTT	CASSFLGVDTGELFF	15	TRBJ2-2	NA	NA	TRBV27
TGTGCCAGCAGCTCCATCCCGGGACTAGCGGGATTTAGCACAGATACGCAGTATTTT	CASSSIPGLAGFSTDTQYF	19	TRBJ2-3	NA	TRBD2	TRBV7-2
TGTGCCAGTGGTCGGGGGGCCTATGGCTACACCTTC	CASGRGAYGYTF	12	TRBJ1-2	few	NA	TRBV27
TGTGCCAGCAGTTTCAGCGGGAGAAAGCTAAGCGAGCAGTACTTC	CASSFSGRKLSEQYF	15	TRBJ2-7	NA	TRBD2	TRBV28
TGTGCCACCAGCAGAGATGTGACAGAAGAGACCCAGTACTTC	CATSRDVTEETQYF	14	TRBJ2-5	once	NA	TRBV15
TGTGCCAGCAGCGGCTCCGCGGGGCTCAATGAGCAGTTCTTC	CASSGSAGLNEQFF	14	TRBJ2-1	NA	NA	TRBV27
TGTGCCAGCAGCGATCGGGAGGGGGTACTAATAACCTACGAGCAGTACTTC	CASSDREGVLITYEQYF	17	TRBJ2-7	NA	TRBD2	TRBV7-9